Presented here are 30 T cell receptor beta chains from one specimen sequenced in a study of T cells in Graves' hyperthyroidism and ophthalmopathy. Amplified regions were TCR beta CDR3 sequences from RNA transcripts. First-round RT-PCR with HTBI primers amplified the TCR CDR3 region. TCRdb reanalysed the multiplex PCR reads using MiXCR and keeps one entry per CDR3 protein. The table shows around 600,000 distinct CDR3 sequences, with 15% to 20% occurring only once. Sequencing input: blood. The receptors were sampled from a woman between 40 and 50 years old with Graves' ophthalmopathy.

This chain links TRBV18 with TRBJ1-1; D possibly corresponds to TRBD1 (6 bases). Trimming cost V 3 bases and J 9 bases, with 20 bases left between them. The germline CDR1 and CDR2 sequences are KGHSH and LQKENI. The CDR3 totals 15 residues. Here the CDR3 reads CASSPWVGASPQAFF. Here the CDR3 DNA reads TGTGCCAGCTCACCCTGGGTGGGGGCGTCGCCTCAAGCTTTCTTT.

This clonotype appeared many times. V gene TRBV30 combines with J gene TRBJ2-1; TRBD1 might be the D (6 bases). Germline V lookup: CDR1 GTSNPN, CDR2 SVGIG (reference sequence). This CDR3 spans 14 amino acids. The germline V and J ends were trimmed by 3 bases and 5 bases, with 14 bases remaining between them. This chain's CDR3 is CAWRVGARNNEQFF. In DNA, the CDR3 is TGTGCCTGGAGGGTGGGGGCCAGGAACAATGAGCAGTTCTTC.

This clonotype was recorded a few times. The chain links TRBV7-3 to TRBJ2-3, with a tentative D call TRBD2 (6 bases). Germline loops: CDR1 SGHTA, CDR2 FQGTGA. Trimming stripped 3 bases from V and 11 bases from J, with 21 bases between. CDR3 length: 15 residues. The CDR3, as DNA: TGTGCCAGCAGCTTTACAACTAGCCCGCCGGGGGTGCAGTATTTT. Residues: CASSFTTSPPGVQYF.

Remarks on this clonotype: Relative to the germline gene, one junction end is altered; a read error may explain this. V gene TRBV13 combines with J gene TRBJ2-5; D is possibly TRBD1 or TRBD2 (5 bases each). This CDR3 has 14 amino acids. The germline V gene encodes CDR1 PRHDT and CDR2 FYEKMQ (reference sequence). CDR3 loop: CARSLGTDQETQYF. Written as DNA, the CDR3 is TGTGCCCGCAGCTTAGGGACCGATCAAGAGACCCAGTACTTC.

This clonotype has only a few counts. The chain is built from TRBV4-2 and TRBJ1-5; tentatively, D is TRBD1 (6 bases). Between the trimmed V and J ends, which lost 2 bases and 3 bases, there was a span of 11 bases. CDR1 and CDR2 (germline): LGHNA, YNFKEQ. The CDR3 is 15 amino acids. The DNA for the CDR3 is TGTGCCAGCAGCCAATCGTGGGACAACAATCAGCCCCAGCATTTT. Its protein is CASSQSWDNNQPQHF.

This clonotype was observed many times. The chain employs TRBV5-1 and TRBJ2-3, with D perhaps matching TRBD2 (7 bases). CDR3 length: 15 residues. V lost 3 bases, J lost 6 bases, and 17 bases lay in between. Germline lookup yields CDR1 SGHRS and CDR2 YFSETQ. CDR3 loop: CASSYPSGTGDTQYF. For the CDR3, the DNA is TGCGCCAGCAGCTACCCTAGCGGAACAGGGGATACGCAGTATTTT.

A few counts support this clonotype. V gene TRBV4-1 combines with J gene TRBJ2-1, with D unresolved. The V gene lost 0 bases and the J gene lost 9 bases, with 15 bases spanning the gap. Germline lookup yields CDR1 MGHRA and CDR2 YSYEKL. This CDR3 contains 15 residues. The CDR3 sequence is CASSQDFAALGEQFF. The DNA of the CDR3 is TGCGCCAGCAGCCAAGATTTCGCGGCCCTGGGTGAGCAGTTCTTC.

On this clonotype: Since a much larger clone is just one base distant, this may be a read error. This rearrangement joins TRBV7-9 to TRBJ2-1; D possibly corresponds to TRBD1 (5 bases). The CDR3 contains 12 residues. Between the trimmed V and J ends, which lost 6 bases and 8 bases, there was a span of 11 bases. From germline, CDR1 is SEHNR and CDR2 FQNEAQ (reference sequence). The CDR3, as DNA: TGTGCCAGCAGTCCAGGGCAGGATGAGCAGTTCTTC. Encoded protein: CASSPGQDEQFF.

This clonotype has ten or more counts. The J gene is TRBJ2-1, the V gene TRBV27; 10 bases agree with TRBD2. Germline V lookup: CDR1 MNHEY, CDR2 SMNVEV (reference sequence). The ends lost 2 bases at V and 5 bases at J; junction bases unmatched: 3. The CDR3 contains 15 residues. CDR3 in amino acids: CASSLEAGGHNEQFF. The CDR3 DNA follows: TGTGCCAGCAGTTTAGAAGCGGGGGGGCACAATGAGCAGTTCTTC.

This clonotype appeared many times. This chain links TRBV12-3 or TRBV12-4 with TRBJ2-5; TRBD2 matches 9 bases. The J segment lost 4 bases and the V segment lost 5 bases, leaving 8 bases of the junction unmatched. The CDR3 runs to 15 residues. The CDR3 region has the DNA TGTGCCAGCAGTCGGGTAGCGGGAGAGGGAGAGACCCAGTACTTC. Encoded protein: CASSRVAGEGETQYF.

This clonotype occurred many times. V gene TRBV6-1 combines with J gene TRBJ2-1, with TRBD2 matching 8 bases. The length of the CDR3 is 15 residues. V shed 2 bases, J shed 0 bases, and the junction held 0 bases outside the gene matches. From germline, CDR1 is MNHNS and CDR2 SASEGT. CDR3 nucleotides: TGTGCCAGCAGTGAACTAGCGGGCTCCTACAATGAGCAGTTCTTC. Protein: CASSELAGSYNEQFF.

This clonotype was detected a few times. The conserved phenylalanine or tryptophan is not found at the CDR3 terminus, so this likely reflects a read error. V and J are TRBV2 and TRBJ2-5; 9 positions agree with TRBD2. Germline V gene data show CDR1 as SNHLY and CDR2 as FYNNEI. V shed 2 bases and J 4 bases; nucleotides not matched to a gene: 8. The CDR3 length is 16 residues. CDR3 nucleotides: TGTGCCAGCAGTGAACTTCAGGGAGCGGGAGGAGAGACCCAGTACCTC. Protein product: CASSELQGAGGETQYL.

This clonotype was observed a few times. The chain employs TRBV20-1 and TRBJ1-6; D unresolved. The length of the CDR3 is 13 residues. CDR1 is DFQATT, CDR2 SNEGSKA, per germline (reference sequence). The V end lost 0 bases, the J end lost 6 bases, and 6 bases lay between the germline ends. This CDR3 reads CSAREVSNSPLHF. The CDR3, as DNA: TGCAGTGCTAGAGAAGTTTCTAATTCACCCCTCCACTTT.

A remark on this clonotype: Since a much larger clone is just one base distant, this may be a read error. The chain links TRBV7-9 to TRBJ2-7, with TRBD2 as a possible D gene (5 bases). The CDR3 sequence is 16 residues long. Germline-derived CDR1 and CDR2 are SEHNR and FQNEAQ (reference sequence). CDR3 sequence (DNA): TGTGCCAGCAGTTTAGGACTCGGCCTGGGTTCAAGCGAGCAGTACTTC. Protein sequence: CASSLGLGLGSSEQYF.

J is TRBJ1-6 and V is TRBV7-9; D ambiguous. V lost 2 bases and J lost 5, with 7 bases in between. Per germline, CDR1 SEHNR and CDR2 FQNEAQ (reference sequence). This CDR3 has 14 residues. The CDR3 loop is CASSLSSDNSPLHF. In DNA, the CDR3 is TGTGCCAGCAGCTTAAGTTCGGATAATTCACCCCTCCACTTT.

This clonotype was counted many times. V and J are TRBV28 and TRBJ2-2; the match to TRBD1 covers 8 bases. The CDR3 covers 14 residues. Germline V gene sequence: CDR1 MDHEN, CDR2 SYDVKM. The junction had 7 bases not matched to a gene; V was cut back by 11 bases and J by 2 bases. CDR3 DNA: TGTGCCGCCGGAGGACAGGGTAACACCGGGGAGCTGTTTTTT. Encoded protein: CAAGGQGNTGELFF.

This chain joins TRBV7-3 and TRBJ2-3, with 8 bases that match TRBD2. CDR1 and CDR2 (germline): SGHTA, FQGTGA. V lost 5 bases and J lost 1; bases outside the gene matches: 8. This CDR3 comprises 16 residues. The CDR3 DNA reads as TGTGCCAGCAGCCAAACGGGGGGGTGGGGCACAGATACGCAGTATTTT. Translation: CASSQTGGWGTDTQYF.

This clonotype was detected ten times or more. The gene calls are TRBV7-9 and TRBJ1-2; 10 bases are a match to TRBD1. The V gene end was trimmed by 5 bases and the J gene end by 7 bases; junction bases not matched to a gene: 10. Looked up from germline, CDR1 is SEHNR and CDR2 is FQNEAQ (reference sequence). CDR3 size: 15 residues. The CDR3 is CASSQGTGVNAGYTF. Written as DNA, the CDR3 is TGTGCCAGCAGCCAGGGGACAGGGGTTAATGCTGGCTACACCTTC. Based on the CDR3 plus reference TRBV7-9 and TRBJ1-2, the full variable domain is DTGVSQNPRHKITKRGQNVTFRCDPISEHNRLYWYRQTLGQGPEFLTYFQNEAQLEKSRLLSDRFSAERPKGSFSTLEIQRTEQGDSAMYLCASSQGTGVNAGYTFGSGTRLTVV.

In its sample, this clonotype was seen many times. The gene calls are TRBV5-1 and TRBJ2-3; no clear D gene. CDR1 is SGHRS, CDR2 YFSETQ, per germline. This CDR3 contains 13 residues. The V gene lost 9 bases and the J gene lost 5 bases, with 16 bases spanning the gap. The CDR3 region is CATKVRAQDTQYF. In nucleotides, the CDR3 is TGCGCCACCAAGGTTAGAGCGCAAGATACGCAGTATTTT.

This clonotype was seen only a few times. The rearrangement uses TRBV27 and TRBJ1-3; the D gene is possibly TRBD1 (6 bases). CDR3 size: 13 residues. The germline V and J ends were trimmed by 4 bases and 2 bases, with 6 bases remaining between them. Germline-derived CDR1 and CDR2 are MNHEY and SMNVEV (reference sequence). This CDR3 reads CASSYRAGNTIYF. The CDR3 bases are TGTGCCAGCAGTTACAGGGCTGGAAACACCATATATTTT.

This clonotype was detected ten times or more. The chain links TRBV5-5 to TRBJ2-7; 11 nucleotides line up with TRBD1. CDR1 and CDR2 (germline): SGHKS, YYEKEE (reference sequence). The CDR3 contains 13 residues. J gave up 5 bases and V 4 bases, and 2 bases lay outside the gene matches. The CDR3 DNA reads TGTGCCAGCAGCCCGGGACAGGGGGACGAGCAGTACTTC. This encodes CASSPGQGDEQYF.

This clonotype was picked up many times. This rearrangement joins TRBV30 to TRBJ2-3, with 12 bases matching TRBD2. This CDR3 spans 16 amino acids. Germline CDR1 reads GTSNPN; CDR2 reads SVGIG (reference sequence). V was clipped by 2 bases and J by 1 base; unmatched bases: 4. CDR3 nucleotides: TGTGCCTGGAGTCACCTAGCGGGAGGGGGCACAGATACGCAGTATTTT. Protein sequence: CAWSHLAGGGTDTQYF.

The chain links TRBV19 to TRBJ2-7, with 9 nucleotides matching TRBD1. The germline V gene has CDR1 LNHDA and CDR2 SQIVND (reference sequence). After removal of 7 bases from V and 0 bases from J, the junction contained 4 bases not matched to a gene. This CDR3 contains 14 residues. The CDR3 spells CASKPGQGSYEQYF. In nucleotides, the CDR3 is TGTGCCAGTAAACCGGGACAGGGCTCCTACGAGCAGTACTTC.

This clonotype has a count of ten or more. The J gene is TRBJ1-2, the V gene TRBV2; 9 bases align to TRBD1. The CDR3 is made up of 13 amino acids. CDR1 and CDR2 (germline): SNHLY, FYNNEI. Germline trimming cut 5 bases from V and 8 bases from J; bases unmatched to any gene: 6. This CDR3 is CASSQTGGEGYTF. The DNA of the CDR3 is TGTGCCAGCAGTCAGACAGGGGGTGAGGGCTACACCTTC.

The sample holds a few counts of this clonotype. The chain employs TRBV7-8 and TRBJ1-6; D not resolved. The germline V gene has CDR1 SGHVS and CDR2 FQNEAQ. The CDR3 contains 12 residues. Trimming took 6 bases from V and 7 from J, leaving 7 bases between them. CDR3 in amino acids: CASSPPNSPLHF. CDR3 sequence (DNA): TGTGCCAGCAGTCCCCCCAATTCACCCCTCCACTTT. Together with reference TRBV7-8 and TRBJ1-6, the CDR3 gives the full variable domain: GAGVSQSPRYKVAKRGQDVALRCDPISGHVSLFWYQQALGQGPEFLTYFQNEAQLDKSGLPSDRFFAERPEGSVSTLKIQRTQQEDSAVYLCASSPPNSPLHFGNGTRLTVT.

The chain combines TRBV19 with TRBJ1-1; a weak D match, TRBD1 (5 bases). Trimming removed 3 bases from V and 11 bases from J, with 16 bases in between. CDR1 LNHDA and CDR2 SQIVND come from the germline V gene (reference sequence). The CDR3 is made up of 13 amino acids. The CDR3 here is CASSINGQGKAFF. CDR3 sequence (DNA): TGTGCCAGTAGTATTAATGGTCAGGGTAAGGCTTTCTTT.

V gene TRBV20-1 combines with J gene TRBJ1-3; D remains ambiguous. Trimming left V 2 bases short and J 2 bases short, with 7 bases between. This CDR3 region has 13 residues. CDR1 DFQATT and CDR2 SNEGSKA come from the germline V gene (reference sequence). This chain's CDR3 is CSARRGPGNTIYF. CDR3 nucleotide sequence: TGCAGTGCTAGACGCGGTCCTGGAAACACCATATATTTT.

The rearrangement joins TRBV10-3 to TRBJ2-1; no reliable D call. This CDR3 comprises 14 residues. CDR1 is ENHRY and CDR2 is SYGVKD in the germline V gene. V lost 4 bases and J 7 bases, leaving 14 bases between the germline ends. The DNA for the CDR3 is TGTGCCATCAGTGGGGTGACCCTATCGAATGAGCAGTTCTTC. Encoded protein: CAISGVTLSNEQFF.

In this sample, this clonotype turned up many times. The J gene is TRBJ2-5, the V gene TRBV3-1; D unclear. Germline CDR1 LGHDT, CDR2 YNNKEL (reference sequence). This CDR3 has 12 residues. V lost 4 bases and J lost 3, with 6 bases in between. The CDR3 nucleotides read TGTGCCAGCAGCCCCTTAGAAGAGACCCAGTACTTC. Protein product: CASSPLEETQYF.

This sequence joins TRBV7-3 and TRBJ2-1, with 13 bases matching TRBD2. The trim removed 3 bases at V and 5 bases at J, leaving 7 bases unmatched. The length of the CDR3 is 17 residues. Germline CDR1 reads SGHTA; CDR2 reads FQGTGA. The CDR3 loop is CASSFGGGTSGNNEQFF. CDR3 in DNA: TGTGCCAGCAGCTTTGGCGGGGGGACTAGCGGGAACAATGAGCAGTTCTTC.